This T cell receptor beta chain emerged from a study of T-cell memory formation after mild COVID-19. Study outcomes and limitations: Within pre-infection memory, some responding clones were found, suggesting cross-reactive memory joined. While clones contracting from day 15 to 85 were balanced between CD4 and CD8, later expanders leaned CD4+. Clones from the second wave (peaking day 37) had unconfirmed SARS-CoV-2 specificity.

TCRdb analysed the 5' RACE reads with MiXCR anew, one entry per CDR3 protein. The sample lists 130,000 to 150,000 distinct CDR3 sequences; approximately 6% were seen once. A few counts support this clonotype. Its antigen is not identified. The CDR3 has 17 amino acids. Deletions cut 3 bases from V and 7 bases from J, with 21 bases between. The chain uses TRBV12-3 or TRBV12-4 and TRBJ1-4; weak D call: TRBD1 (5 bases). The clonotype comes from an adult woman who had mild COVID-19 (a few samples of this study predate the infection). Cell type and time point are not known. The sequenced sample consisted of PBMCs or a T cell subset sorted from them (not recorded which). The CDR3 DNA is TGTGCCAGCAGTTTCGGCAGGTCAAAAGGGGACGGTGAAAAACTGTTTTTT. Translating it yields CASSFGRSKGDGEKLFF.